What follows are 3 T cell receptor beta chains derived from one specimen sequenced in a study of shared clonotypes between healthy human individuals. Assay: immunoSEQ multiplex PCR; the TCRdb copy retains only in-frame clones and omits some. The sample shows approximately 1,000,000 clones, 60% to 80% of them seen only once. The sequenced material came from memory CD4+ T cells from PBMCs. Subset indicated: CD45RA-negative fraction. The source is a man younger than 35 in good health. Some clones in this sample may be carry-over from other donors' samples.

The rearrangement uses TRBV29-1 and TRBJ1-1, with D maybe TRBD1 (5 bases). Germline CDR1 reads SQVTM; CDR2 reads ANQGSEA. V was clipped by 5 bases and J by 1 base, with 8 bases between them. CDR3 length: 12 amino acids. CDR3: CSVTGQNTEAFF. The CDR3 DNA follows: TGCAGCGTTACCGGACAGAACACTGAAGCTTTCTTT.

This clone was counted between two and nine times. The chain couples TRBV7-2 to TRBJ1-1; D might be TRBD1 (5 bases). In germline, CDR1 is SGHTA, CDR2 FQGNSA. Trimming removed 2 bases at V and 6 bases at J, with 13 bases between. CDR3 length equals 14 residues. CDR3 nucleotide sequence: TGTGCCAGCAGCTTAATTCTTGGGGGAGCTGAAGCTTTCTTT. This sequence encodes CASSLILGGAEAFF. The variable domain in full, completed from reference TRBV7-2 and TRBJ1-1, reads GAGVSQSPSNKVTEKGKDVELRCDPISGHTALYWYRQSLGQGLEFLIYFQGNSAPDKSGLPSDRFSAERTGGSVSTLTIQRTQQEDSAVYLCASSLILGGAEAFFGQGTRLTVV.

The chain couples TRBV5-1 to TRBJ2-7, with 12 bases fitting TRBD1. V lost 4 bases to trimming and J lost 7 bases; unmatched junction nucleotides: 6. From germline, CDR1 is SGHRS and CDR2 YFSETQ. The CDR3 extends over 14 amino acids. Here the CDR3 reads CASSPRDRGLEQYF. The CDR3 DNA follows: TGCGCCAGCAGCCCAAGGGACAGGGGGCTTGAGCAGTACTTC.